The sample holds many counts of the clone carrying this TCR beta chain. Antigen: not known. The CDR3 length is 18 residues. J was trimmed by 5 bases and V by 5 bases; bases with no gene match: 12. The data belong to a study of CD8 T cells in ankylosing spondylitis. TCRdb itself ran the 5' RACE reads through MiXCR, one entry per CDR3 protein. The table includes some 30,000 distinct CDR3 sequences, about 7.2% detected once. Study results and caveats: In ankylosing spondylitis patients, matched synovial fluid reportedly showed significant enrichment of disease-linked clones.

The sequence derives from a male donor with ankylosing spondylitis or in good health (not recorded which). The chain joins TRBV12-3 or TRBV12-4 to TRBJ2-2; TRBD1 matches at 12 bases. The material sequenced was blood, either unsorted or a sorted T cell fraction (not recorded which). Here the CDR3 DNA reads TGTGCCAGCAGTCCCACCCCGGGACAGGGGGCTCGGACCGGGGAGCTGTTTTTT. Amino acids: CASSPTPGQGARTGELFF.